This T cell receptor beta chain derives from a study of shared clonotypes between healthy human individuals. Study-level results: The low donor count limited represented genetic and exposure-history diversity.

V was shortened by 1 base and J by 6 bases, with 10 bases between the two germline ends. CDR1 and CDR2 (germline): SEHNR, FQNEAQ (reference sequence). The CDR3 loop spans 13 amino acids. Only in-frame clones appear in the TCRdb table, and some are missing; sequencing was by immunoSEQ multiplex PCR. Of over a million clones in the sample, over 95% were seen once. Notes on this clone: Its antigen is still unknown.

V is TRBV7-9 and J is TRBJ2-7; D ambiguous. Sequenced sample: naive CD4+ T cells sorted from blood. Documented subset: CD45RA+ positively selected. The clonotype originates from a man aged 25-45 years in good health. CDR3 sequence reads: CASSLEVLGEQYF. The CDR3 bases are TGTGCCAGCAGCTTAGAGGTTTTGGGCGAGCAGTACTTC.